The rows below give T cell receptor beta chains drawn from one sample of a study of graft-versus-host responses after intestinal transplantation. These receptors have no known antigen. Assay used: immunoSEQ multiplex PCR; TCRdb lists only in-frame clones, some missing. This table holds about 120,000 clones, about nine tenths found once. Sequenced here: unstimulated CD4+ T cells sorted from spleen or lymph node cells, sampled before intestinal transplant. These receptors originate from a human donor who received an intestinal transplant. Both conserved end residues are part of each CDR3. D genes are given only for firm matches. Some rows mark clone size as missing; the rest say once, few, many or name a class of expanded clone.

V: TRBV25-1
size: NA
D: NA
J: TRBJ2-7
DNA: TGTGCCAGCAGTGAAGGGGGGGCTAGTGTCTACGAGCAGTACTTC
CDR3: CASSEGGASVYEQYF

V: TRBV29-1
size: NA
D: NA
J: TRBJ2-3
DNA: TGCAGCGTTGAAGGCGGAGCAGATACGCAGTATTTT
CDR3: CSVEGGADTQYF

V: TRBV7-9
size: few
D: TRBD1
J: TRBJ2-7
DNA: TGTGCCAGCAGCCATTCGGACAGGTCCTACGAGCAGTACTTC
CDR3: CASSHSDRSYEQYF

V: TRBV15
size: NA
D: NA
J: TRBJ1-2
DNA: TGTGCCACCAGCAGCGCTTTAAACAGAAATGATGGCTACACCTTC
CDR3: CATSSALNRNDGYTF

V: TRBV6-5
size: NA
D: TRBD1
J: TRBJ2-7
DNA: TGTGCCAGCAGTTCCTGGGAAACAGGGGGCGAGCAGTACTTC
CDR3: CASSSWETGGEQYF

V: TRBV4-1
size: NA
D: TRBD1
J: TRBJ1-1
DNA: TGCGCCAGCAGCCAAGGGGGAGCAGGGGGTGCGAACACTGAAGCTTTCTTT
CDR3: CASSQGGAGGANTEAFF

V: TRBV30
size: NA
D: NA
J: TRBJ1-1
DNA: TGTGCCTGGAGCGACGCGCGGGGAGCCGGAGCTTTCTTT
CDR3: CAWSDARGAGAFF

V: TRBV30
size: NA
D: NA
J: TRBJ2-2
DNA: TGTGCCTGGAGTGTACTAGTGTACACCGGGGAGCTGTTTTTT
CDR3: CAWSVLVYTGELFF

V: TRBV5-1
size: NA
D: NA
J: TRBJ1-2
DNA: TGCGCCAGCAGCCCCGGCCCCGGGGGAGGCTACACCTTC
CDR3: CASSPGPGGGYTF

V: TRBV18
size: NA
D: NA
J: TRBJ1-6
DNA: TGTGCCAGCTCATCGAGACAGGCCCCCCTCCACTTT
CDR3: CASSSRQAPLHF

V: TRBV9
size: once
D: NA
J: TRBJ1-2
DNA: TGTGCCAGCAGCGTAGCTACGGGGGGCAAGGACTATGGCTACACCTTC
CDR3: CASSVATGGKDYGYTF

V: TRBV6-5
size: few
D: NA
J: TRBJ2-6
DNA: TGTGCCAGCAGTTACGCCGGGAGATCTGGGGCCAACGTCCTGACTTTC
CDR3: CASSYAGRSGANVLTF

V: TRBV4-1
size: few
D: NA
J: TRBJ2-7
DNA: TGCGCCAGCAGCCTGGGCCCTACCACCACCTACGAGCAGTACTTC
CDR3: CASSLGPTTTYEQYF

V: TRBV6-5
size: NA
D: TRBD1
J: TRBJ1-5
DNA: TGTGCCAGCAGCAAGACAGGGTATAGCAATCAGCCCCAGCATTTT
CDR3: CASSKTGYSNQPQHF

V: TRBV4-3
size: NA
D: NA
J: TRBJ2-1
DNA: TGCGCCAGCAGCCAAGTTAAGAAACTTCTTTACAATGAGCAGTTCTTC
CDR3: CASSQVKKLLYNEQFF

V: TRBV2
size: once
D: NA
J: TRBJ1-5
DNA: TGTGCCAGCACCGCCACAGGGCTCGACCATCAGCCCCAGCATTTT
CDR3: CASTATGLDHQPQHF

V: TRBV6-5
size: NA
D: NA
J: TRBJ1-4
DNA: TGTGCCAGCAGCCCCGGGGGGGGCTGGGAAAAACTGTTTTTT
CDR3: CASSPGGGWEKLFF

V: TRBV5-6
size: NA
D: TRBD1
J: TRBJ1-2
DNA: TGTGCCAGCAGCTTGGTGTCAGGGGGAGGCTACACCTTC
CDR3: CASSLVSGGGYTF

V: TRBV11-2
size: NA
D: NA
J: TRBJ2-2
DNA: TGTGCCAGCAGCCTCTTCCGGGAGCTGTTTTTT
CDR3: CASSLFRELFF

V: TRBV6-1
size: NA
D: NA
J: TRBJ1-1
DNA: TGTGCCAGCAGCGCTAACAGGGAAGCTTTCTTT
CDR3: CASSANREAFF

V: TRBV6-5
size: few
D: NA
J: TRBJ1-5
DNA: TGTGCCAGCAGCCCACGTCGGGGGCCCCAGCATTTT
CDR3: CASSPRRGPQHF

V: TRBV2
size: NA
D: NA
J: TRBJ1-2
DNA: TGTGCCAGCAGCAGGCTGTCCCATGGCTACACCTTC
CDR3: CASSRLSHGYTF

V: TRBV9
size: NA
D: NA
J: TRBJ1-5
DNA: TGTGCCAGCAGCGTTGATGGGAGAGACAATCAGCCCCAGCATTTT
CDR3: CASSVDGRDNQPQHF

V: TRBV5-1
size: NA
D: TRBD1
J: TRBJ1-2
DNA: TGCGCCAGCAGCTTGGTAGGAACAGGGGGTAACTATGGCTACACCTTC
CDR3: CASSLVGTGGNYGYTF

V: TRBV7-9
size: NA
D: TRBD1
J: TRBJ1-1
DNA: TGTGCCAGCAGCTTTTTTAGACAGGGGAACACTGAAGCTTTCTTT
CDR3: CASSFFRQGNTEAFF

V: TRBV5-1
size: NA
D: TRBD2
J: TRBJ2-5
DNA: TGCGCCAGCAGCTTGGGGACTAGCGGGGCAGAGACCCAGTACTTC
CDR3: CASSLGTSGAETQYF

V: TRBV30
size: NA
D: NA
J: TRBJ1-4
DNA: TGTGCCTGGAGTGTACTGAAGACAGGTGGCGAAAAACTGTTTTTT
CDR3: CAWSVLKTGGEKLFF

V: TRBV13
size: NA
D: NA
J: TRBJ1-1
DNA: TGTGCCAGCAGCTTGTCCAGGGAGAACACTGAAGCTTTCTTT
CDR3: CASSLSRENTEAFF

V: TRBV2
size: NA
D: NA
J: TRBJ2-1
DNA: TGTGCCAGCATATACAATGAGCAGTTCTTC
CDR3: CASIYNEQFF

V: TRBV7-2
size: NA
D: TRBD2
J: TRBJ2-2
DNA: TGTGCCAGCAGCTCCCTTGGACTAGCCACCGGGGAGCTGTTTTTT
CDR3: CASSSLGLATGELFF

V: TRBV5-4
size: NA
D: TRBD2
J: TRBJ2-5
DNA: TGTGCCAGCAGCTTGGCTAGCGGGGGGGCCGAGACCCAGTACTTC
CDR3: CASSLASGGAETQYF

V: TRBV27
size: NA
D: NA
J: TRBJ2-5
DNA: TGTGCCAGCAGCTGGGGCACAGCGGAGACCCAGTACTTC
CDR3: CASSWGTAETQYF

V: TRBV7-9
size: NA
D: NA
J: TRBJ1-1
DNA: TGTGCCAGCAGCTTTCAGGGGAACACTGAAGCTTTCTTT
CDR3: CASSFQGNTEAFF

V: TRBV19
size: NA
D: NA
J: TRBJ1-6
DNA: TGTGCCAGTAGTTTGGGGCAGGGTAATTCACCCCTCCACTTT
CDR3: CASSLGQGNSPLHF

V: TRBV2
size: NA
D: NA
J: TRBJ1-1
DNA: TGTGCCAGCAGTCAGGACATGAACACTGAAGCTTTCTTT
CDR3: CASSQDMNTEAFF

V: TRBV4-1
size: NA
D: NA
J: TRBJ1-5
DNA: TGCGCCAGCAGCCAAGCGGTTGGCAATCAGCCCCAGCATTTT
CDR3: CASSQAVGNQPQHF

V: TRBV30
size: NA
D: NA
J: TRBJ2-5
DNA: TGTGCCTCCCAGGTTTATCAAGAGACCCAGTACTTC
CDR3: CASQVYQETQYF

V: TRBV29-1
size: NA
D: NA
J: TRBJ1-2
DNA: TGCAGCGTTAAGTTCGGGGGGGGCCCCCGAGGAAGCAACTATGGCTACACCTTC
CDR3: CSVKFGGGPRGSNYGYTF

V: TRBV6-1
size: few
D: NA
J: TRBJ2-1
DNA: TGTGCCAGCACCGGGCTAGCCACGAAGGATGAGCAGTTCTTC
CDR3: CASTGLATKDEQFF

V: TRBV15
size: NA
D: NA
J: TRBJ1-4
DNA: TGTGCCACCAGCAGGCACCTCGGTGAAAAACTGTTTTTT
CDR3: CATSRHLGEKLFF

V: TRBV27
size: NA
D: NA
J: TRBJ1-6
DNA: TGTGCCAGCAGAACCCAGGCGGGCAGCGGGAGGTCACCCCTCCACTTT
CDR3: CASRTQAGSGRSPLHF

V: TRBV18
size: NA
D: TRBD2
J: TRBJ2-7
DNA: TGTGCCAGCACCCGACGTGGGAGGGGAGGTTACGAGCAGTACTTC
CDR3: CASTRRGRGGYEQYF

V: TRBV30
size: few
D: NA
J: TRBJ1-3
DNA: TGTGCCTTAGGATACGGGGCGGGGGGAAACACCATATATTTT
CDR3: CALGYGAGGNTIYF

V: TRBV5-1
size: NA
D: TRBD2
J: TRBJ2-1
DNA: TGCGCCAGCAGAGAACGTACGGGAGGTGAGCAGTTCTTC
CDR3: CASRERTGGEQFF

V: TRBV4-1
size: NA
D: TRBD2
J: TRBJ2-2
DNA: TGCGCCAGCAGCCAAGATCGGGGGGCCGGGGAGCTGTTTTTT
CDR3: CASSQDRGAGELFF

V: TRBV12-5
size: NA
D: TRBD1
J: TRBJ2-3
DNA: TGTGCTAGTGGACAAGACAGGGGGAAGACAGATACGCAGTATTTT
CDR3: CASGQDRGKTDTQYF

V: TRBV18
size: NA
D: TRBD1
J: TRBJ1-1
DNA: TGTGCCAGCTCGCCGGACAGGTTCATGAACACTGAAGCTTTCTTT
CDR3: CASSPDRFMNTEAFF

V: TRBV18
size: once
D: NA
J: TRBJ1-4
DNA: TGTGCCAGCTCACCTTACAACCCCCCGGAGGAAAAACTGTTTTTT
CDR3: CASSPYNPPEEKLFF

V: TRBV30
size: NA
D: NA
J: TRBJ2-2
DNA: TGTGCCTGGGCGCGGACCGGGGAGCTGTTTTTT
CDR3: CAWARTGELFF

V: TRBV9
size: NA
D: NA
J: TRBJ2-7
DNA: TGTGCCAGCAGCGTAGGACTATCGGAGGAGCAGTACTTC
CDR3: CASSVGLSEEQYF

V: TRBV18
size: NA
D: TRBD1
J: TRBJ2-1
DNA: TGTGCCAGCTCACCTTCGGACAGGGAGCAGTTCTTC
CDR3: CASSPSDREQFF

V: TRBV18
size: NA
D: NA
J: TRBJ1-5
DNA: TGTGCCAGCTCACAGCACGGAGATCAGCCCCAGCATTTT
CDR3: CASSQHGDQPQHF

V: TRBV7-2
size: NA
D: NA
J: TRBJ2-1
DNA: TGTGCCAGCAGCTTAGCGGTTAGCTCCTACAATGAGCAGTTCTTC
CDR3: CASSLAVSSYNEQFF